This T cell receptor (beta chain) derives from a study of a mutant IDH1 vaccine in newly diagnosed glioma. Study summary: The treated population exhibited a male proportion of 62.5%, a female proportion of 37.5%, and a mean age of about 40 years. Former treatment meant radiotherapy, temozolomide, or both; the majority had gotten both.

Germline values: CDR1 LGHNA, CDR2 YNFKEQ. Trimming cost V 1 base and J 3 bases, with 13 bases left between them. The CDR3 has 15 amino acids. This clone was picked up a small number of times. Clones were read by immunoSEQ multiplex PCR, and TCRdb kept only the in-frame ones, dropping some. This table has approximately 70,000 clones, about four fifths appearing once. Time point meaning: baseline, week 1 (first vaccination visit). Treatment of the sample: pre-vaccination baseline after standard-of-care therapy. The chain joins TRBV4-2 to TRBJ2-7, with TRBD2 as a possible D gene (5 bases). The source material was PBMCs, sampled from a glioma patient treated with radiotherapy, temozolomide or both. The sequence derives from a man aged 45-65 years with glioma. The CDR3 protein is CASSQGGLGGYEQYF. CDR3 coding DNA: TGTGCCAGCAGCCAAGGAGGGCTAGGAGGCTACGAGCAGTACTTC.